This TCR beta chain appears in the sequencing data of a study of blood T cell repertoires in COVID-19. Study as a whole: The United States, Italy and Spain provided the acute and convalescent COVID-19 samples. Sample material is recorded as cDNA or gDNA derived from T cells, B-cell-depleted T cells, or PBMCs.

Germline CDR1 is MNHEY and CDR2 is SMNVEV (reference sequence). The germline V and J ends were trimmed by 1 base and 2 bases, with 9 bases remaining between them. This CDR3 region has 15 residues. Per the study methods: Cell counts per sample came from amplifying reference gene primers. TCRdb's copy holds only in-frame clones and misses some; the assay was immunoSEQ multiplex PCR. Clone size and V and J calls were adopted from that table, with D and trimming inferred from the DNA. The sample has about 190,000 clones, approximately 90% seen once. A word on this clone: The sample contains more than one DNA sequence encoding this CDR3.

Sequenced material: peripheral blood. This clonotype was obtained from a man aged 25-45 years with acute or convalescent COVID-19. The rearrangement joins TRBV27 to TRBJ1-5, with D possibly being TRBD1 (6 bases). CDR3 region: CASSLLGGGNQPQHF. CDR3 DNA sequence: TGTGCCAGCAGTTTATTAGGGGGGGGCAATCAGCCCCAGCATTTT.